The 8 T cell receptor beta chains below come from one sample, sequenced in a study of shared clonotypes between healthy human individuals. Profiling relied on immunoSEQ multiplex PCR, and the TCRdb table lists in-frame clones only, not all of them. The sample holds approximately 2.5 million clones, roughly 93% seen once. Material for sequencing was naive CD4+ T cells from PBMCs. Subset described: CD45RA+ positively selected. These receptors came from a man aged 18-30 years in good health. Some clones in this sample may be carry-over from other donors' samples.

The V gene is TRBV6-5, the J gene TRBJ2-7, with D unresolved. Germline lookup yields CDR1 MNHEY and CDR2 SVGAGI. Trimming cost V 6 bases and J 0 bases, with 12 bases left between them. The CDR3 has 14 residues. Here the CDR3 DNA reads TGTGCCAGCAGACCAGGAATGACCTCCTACGAGCAGTACTTC. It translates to CASRPGMTSYEQYF.

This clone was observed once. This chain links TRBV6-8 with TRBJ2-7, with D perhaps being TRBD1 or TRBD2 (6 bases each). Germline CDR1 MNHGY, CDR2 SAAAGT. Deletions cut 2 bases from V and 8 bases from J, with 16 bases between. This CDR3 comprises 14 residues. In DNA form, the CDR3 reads TGTGCCAGCAGTTACCATAGACAGGAGGGGAAGCAGTACTTC. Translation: CASSYHRQEGKQYF.

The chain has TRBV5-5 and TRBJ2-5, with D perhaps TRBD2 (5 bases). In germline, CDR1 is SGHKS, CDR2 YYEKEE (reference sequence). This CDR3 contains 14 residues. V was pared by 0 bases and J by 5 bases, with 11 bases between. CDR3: CASSLASPGETQYF. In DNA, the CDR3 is TGTGCCAGCAGCTTGGCCAGTCCGGGGGAGACCCAGTACTTC.

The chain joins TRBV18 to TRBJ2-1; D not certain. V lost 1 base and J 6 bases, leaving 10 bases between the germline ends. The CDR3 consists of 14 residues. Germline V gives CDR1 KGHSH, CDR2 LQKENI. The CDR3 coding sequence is TGTGCCAGCTCACCACAGCGCCCTCTCAATGAGCAGTTCTTC. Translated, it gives CASSPQRPLNEQFF. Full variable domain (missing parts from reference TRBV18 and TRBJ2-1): NAGVMQNPRHLVRRRGQEARLRCSPMKGHSHVYWYRQLPEEGLKFMVYLQKENIIDESGMPKERFSAEFPKEGPSILRIQQVVRGDSAAYFCASSPQRPLNEQFFGPGTRLTVL.

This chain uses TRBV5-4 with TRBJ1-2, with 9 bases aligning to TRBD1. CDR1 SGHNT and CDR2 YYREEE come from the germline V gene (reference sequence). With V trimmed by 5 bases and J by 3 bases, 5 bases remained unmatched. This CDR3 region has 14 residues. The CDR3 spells CASRAGQGDYGYTF. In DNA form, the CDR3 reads TGTGCCAGCAGGGCGGGACAGGGAGACTATGGCTACACCTTC.

The CDR3 here is CASSIRWENYGYTF. Here the CDR3 DNA reads TGTGCCAGTAGTATACGATGGGAGAACTATGGCTACACCTTC. The chain joins TRBV19 to TRBJ1-2; D gene uncertain. The length of the CDR3 is 14 residues. Germline assignment: CDR1 LNHDA and CDR2 SQIVND (reference sequence). The V end was cut by 2 bases, the J end by 2 bases, with 9 bases between.

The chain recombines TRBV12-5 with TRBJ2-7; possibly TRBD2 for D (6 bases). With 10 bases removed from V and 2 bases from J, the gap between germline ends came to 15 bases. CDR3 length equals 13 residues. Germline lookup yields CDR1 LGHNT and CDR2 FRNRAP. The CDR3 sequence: CATRPRRAYEQYF. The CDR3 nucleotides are TGTGCTACCCGCCCGCGGAGGGCCTACGAGCAGTACTTC.

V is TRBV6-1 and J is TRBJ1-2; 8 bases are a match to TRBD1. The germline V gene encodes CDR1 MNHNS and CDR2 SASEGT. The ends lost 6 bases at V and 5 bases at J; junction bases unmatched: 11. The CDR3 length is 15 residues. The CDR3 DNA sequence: TGTGCCAGCAGCCCACAGGGGGGGTTATGGTATGGCTACACCTTC. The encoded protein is CASSPQGGLWYGYTF.